A selection of T cell receptor beta chains follows, all from one sample in a study of glioma-infiltrating T cells. TCRdb re-analysed the multiplex PCR reads in MiXCR, keeping a single row per CDR3 protein. The data show fewer than 200,000 distinct CDR3 sequences, about 32% seen once. Specimen: glioma tissue, nonneoplastic brain tissue, or PBMCs (not recorded which). These receptors originate from a human donor with low-grade glioma or glioblastoma, undergoing nonglioma brain surgery, or in good health (not recorded which). Both conserved end residues are part of each CDR3. Fields, in order: V gene, CDR3 length, D gene, clone size, J gene, CDR3 protein, CDR3 DNA. The D gene is left open where the match is weak. Not all rows give a size; the values are once, few, many and, for expanded clones, a class.

V gene: TRBV5-1
CDR3 length: 13
D gene: NA
clone size: many
J gene: TRBJ2-1
CDR3 protein: CASSRGGYNEQFF
CDR3 DNA: TGCGCCAGCAGCCGAGGGGGCTACAATGAGCAGTTCTTC

V gene: TRBV28
CDR3 length: 14
D gene: TRBD1
clone size: many
J gene: TRBJ1-2
CDR3 protein: CASSSIDRAYGYTF
CDR3 DNA: TGTGCCAGCAGTTCCATCGACAGGGCTTATGGCTACACCTTC

V gene: TRBV6-2/TRBV6-3
CDR3 length: 15
D gene: TRBD1
clone size: many
J gene: TRBJ2-1
CDR3 protein: CASSYTGGVVNEQFF
CDR3 DNA: TGTGCCAGCAGTTACACAGGGGGCGTAGTCAATGAGCAGTTCTTC

V gene: TRBV15
CDR3 length: 14
D gene: NA
clone size: NA
J gene: TRBJ2-3
CDR3 protein: CANTRVGSTDTQYF
CDR3 DNA: TGTGCCAACACCAGAGTCGGGAGCACAGATACGCAGTATTTT

V gene: TRBV27
CDR3 length: 14
D gene: TRBD2
clone size: NA
J gene: TRBJ2-1
CDR3 protein: CASHPASGGLEQFF
CDR3 DNA: TGTGCCAGCCACCCGGCTAGCGGGGGTCTTGAGCAGTTCTTC

V gene: TRBV5-1
CDR3 length: 15
D gene: NA
clone size: many
J gene: TRBJ2-5
CDR3 protein: CASSLATIVGKTQYF
CDR3 DNA: TGCGCCAGCAGCTTGGCTACGATCGTCGGGAAGACCCAGTACTTC

V gene: TRBV14
CDR3 length: 13
D gene: NA
clone size: once
J gene: TRBJ2-2
CDR3 protein: CASSQVVVGELFF
CDR3 DNA: TGTGCCAGCAGCCAAGTCGTCGTCGGGGAGCTGTTTTTT

V gene: TRBV2
CDR3 length: 13
D gene: TRBD2
clone size: NA
J gene: TRBJ2-1
CDR3 protein: CASSASGNNEQFF
CDR3 DNA: TGTGCCAGCAGCGCTAGCGGGAATAATGAGCAGTTCTTC

V gene: TRBV28
CDR3 length: 15
D gene: TRBD1
clone size: many
J gene: TRBJ2-3
CDR3 protein: CASSLQGALTDTQYF
CDR3 DNA: TGTGCCAGCAGTTTACAGGGGGCGCTAACAGATACGCAGTATTTT

V gene: TRBV7-2
CDR3 length: 15
D gene: TRBD2
clone size: many
J gene: TRBJ2-7
CDR3 protein: CASSLSLAGGYEQYF
CDR3 DNA: TGTGCCAGCAGCTTATCCCTAGCGGGAGGATACGAGCAGTACTTC

V gene: TRBV12-3/TRBV12-4
CDR3 length: 13
D gene: NA
clone size: many
J gene: TRBJ1-2
CDR3 protein: CASSRRTDYGYTF
CDR3 DNA: TGTGCCAGCAGCCGACGGACAGACTATGGCTACACCTTC

V gene: TRBV28
CDR3 length: 16
D gene: NA
clone size: many
J gene: TRBJ1-2
CDR3 protein: CASIIGGNTPNYGYTF
CDR3 DNA: TGTGCCAGCATCATTGGAGGGAACACGCCTAACTATGGCTACACCTTC

V gene: TRBV12-3/TRBV12-4
CDR3 length: 16
D gene: TRBD2
clone size: NA
J gene: TRBJ2-2
CDR3 protein: CASSITTSGGGGELFF
CDR3 DNA: TGTGCCAGCAGTATTACGACTAGCGGGGGCGGCGGGGAGCTGTTTTTT

V gene: TRBV11-2
CDR3 length: 15
D gene: NA
clone size: few
J gene: TRBJ2-7
CDR3 protein: CASSSLNRVMDEQYF
CDR3 DNA: TGTGCCAGCAGCTCACTCAACAGGGTAATGGACGAGCAGTACTTC

V gene: TRBV7-2
CDR3 length: 14
D gene: NA
clone size: many
J gene: TRBJ2-7
CDR3 protein: CASSRPGVDYEQYF
CDR3 DNA: TGTGCCAGCAGCCGCCCGGGGGTGGACTACGAGCAGTACTTC

V gene: TRBV7-2
CDR3 length: 14
D gene: TRBD1
clone size: many
J gene: TRBJ1-1
CDR3 protein: CASRAGQSNTEAFF
CDR3 DNA: TGTGCCAGCAGAGCGGGACAGAGCAACACTGAAGCTTTCTTT

V gene: TRBV12-3/TRBV12-4
CDR3 length: 16
D gene: TRBD2
clone size: NA
J gene: TRBJ2-1
CDR3 protein: CASSRPTSGAIGEQFF
CDR3 DNA: TGTGCCAGCAGTCGACCGACTAGCGGGGCCATCGGTGAGCAGTTCTTC

V gene: TRBV2
CDR3 length: 13
D gene: NA
clone size: many
J gene: TRBJ2-2
CDR3 protein: CASSRVSAGELFF
CDR3 DNA: TGTGCCAGCAGCCGGGTGTCCGCCGGGGAGCTGTTTTTT

V gene: TRBV27
CDR3 length: 16
D gene: TRBD1
clone size: many
J gene: TRBJ2-1
CDR3 protein: CASSLPLGQGHNEQFF
CDR3 DNA: TGTGCCAGCAGCCTTCCACTTGGACAGGGCCACAATGAGCAGTTCTTC

V gene: TRBV20-1
CDR3 length: 15
D gene: TRBD2
clone size: many
J gene: TRBJ2-1
CDR3 protein: CSASVIAGLGNEQFF
CDR3 DNA: TGCAGTGCTAGCGTAATAGCGGGGCTGGGCAATGAGCAGTTCTTC

V gene: TRBV28
CDR3 length: 12
D gene: NA
clone size: NA
J gene: TRBJ1-1
CDR3 protein: CAGSPLNNEAFF
CDR3 DNA: TGTGCCGGCAGCCCGCTGAACAATGAAGCTTTCTTT

V gene: TRBV6-1
CDR3 length: 16
D gene: NA
clone size: many
J gene: TRBJ1-3
CDR3 protein: CASSVYWTASGNTIYF
CDR3 DNA: TGTGCCAGCAGTGTTTATTGGACAGCCTCTGGAAACACCATATATTTT

V gene: TRBV24-1
CDR3 length: 13
D gene: TRBD1
clone size: many
J gene: TRBJ2-1
CDR3 protein: CATRGQGENEQFF
CDR3 DNA: TGTGCCACCAGGGGACAGGGGGAAAATGAGCAGTTCTTC

V gene: TRBV12-3/TRBV12-4
CDR3 length: 12
D gene: NA
clone size: NA
J gene: TRBJ1-1
CDR3 protein: CASNILNTEAFF
CDR3 DNA: TGTGCCAGCAATATCTTGAACACTGAAGCTTTCTTT

V gene: TRBV5-1
CDR3 length: 13
D gene: NA
clone size: many
J gene: TRBJ1-2
CDR3 protein: CASSLEASYGYTF
CDR3 DNA: TGCGCCAGCAGCTTGGAAGCGAGCTATGGCTACACCTTC

V gene: TRBV15
CDR3 length: 15
D gene: NA
clone size: many
J gene: TRBJ2-5
CDR3 protein: CATSQRGKGQETQYF
CDR3 DNA: TGTGCCACCAGCCAAAGGGGAAAGGGGCAAGAGACCCAGTACTTC

V gene: TRBV4-3
CDR3 length: 16
D gene: TRBD2
clone size: few
J gene: TRBJ2-3
CDR3 protein: CASSQLAGGGTDTQYF
CDR3 DNA: TGCGCCAGCAGCCAATTAGCGGGAGGGGGCACAGATACGCAGTATTTT

V gene: TRBV18
CDR3 length: 18
D gene: TRBD2
clone size: few
J gene: TRBJ2-3
CDR3 protein: CASSPGLAGVLSTDTQYF
CDR3 DNA: TGTGCCAGCTCACCGGGACTAGCGGGAGTATTAAGCACAGATACGCAGTATTTT